This T cell receptor (beta chain) emerged from a study of T cell responses to AZD1222 COVID-19 vaccine. Study observations and caveats: Two doses of AZD1222 preceded a rise in Spike-specific TCR breadth and depth. Donors skewed white British and female; clonal diversity was possibly underestimated.

Concerning this clone itself: Its antigen is not identified.

This CDR3 comprises 15 residues. CDR1 and CDR2 (germline): MDHEN, SYDVKM. V shed 5 bases, J shed 7 bases, and the junction held 10 bases outside the gene matches. Produced via immunoSEQ multiplex PCR; TCRdb's table is partial and in-frame only. The sample holds fewer than 200,000 clones, over 85% seen once. This sequence joins TRBV28 and TRBJ1-5, with 8 bases lining up with TRBD1. This clonotype originated in an adult who received the MenACWY meningococcal vaccine as a control. The sample in question was peripheral blood, obtained 28 days after the second dose of the MenACWY control vaccine. The CDR3 loop is CASSLSPGGGQPQHF. DNA of the CDR3: TGTGCCAGCAGTCTCAGCCCAGGGGGCGGGCAGCCCCAGCATTTT.